A single sample is the source of the 23 T cell receptor beta chains below, sequenced in a study of Graves' ophthalmopathy and Graves' hyperthyroidism. RNA served as the template for amplifying TCR beta CDR3 regions. First-round RT-PCR used HTBI primers; second-round multiplex PCR followed. TCRdb called the multiplex PCR reads again in MiXCR, with one record for every CDR3 protein. Here the sample spans around 1,200,000 distinct CDR3 sequences, 35% to 40% being singletons. Specimen: peripheral blood or thyroid tissue (not recorded which). These receptor sequences come from an adult man with Graves' hyperthyroidism.

V usage is TRBV10-3 and J usage is TRBJ2-3; TRBD1 might be the D (6 bases). Germline loops: CDR1 ENHRY, CDR2 SYGVKD. This CDR3 is 16 amino acids long. V gave up 2 bases and J gave up 2 bases, with 14 bases separating them. The CDR3 coding sequence is TGTGCCATCAGTGAGAGCCAACAGGGCTACACAGATACGCAGTATTTT. Translated: CAISESQQGYTDTQYF.

This clonotype was seen ten or more times. The J gene is TRBJ1-2, the V gene TRBV29-1; D unresolved. CDR1 is SQVTM and CDR2 is ANQGSEA in the germline V gene. The length of the CDR3 is 14 residues. V gave up 6 bases and J gave up 4 bases, with 18 bases separating them. CDR3 in amino acids: CSVLREGAFYGYTF. CDR3 sequence (DNA): TGCAGCGTCCTTCGAGAGGGAGCGTTCTATGGCTACACCTTC.

The chain employs TRBV7-9 and TRBJ2-7; 11 bases align to TRBD2. The CDR3 is 16 amino acids. With 2 bases clipped from V and 5 bases from J, the junction kept 8 bases outside the gene matches. CDR1 is SEHNR and CDR2 is FQNEAQ in the germline V gene (reference sequence). CDR3 in DNA: TGTGCCAGCAGCTTACTGGGTAGCGGGAGGGTCAACGAGCAGTACTTC. Amino acid sequence: CASSLLGSGRVNEQYF.

This clonotype has a count of ten or more. This sequence joins TRBV20-1 and TRBJ1-5, with D uncertain. The germline V gene has CDR1 DFQATT and CDR2 SNEGSKA (reference sequence). CDR3 size: 12 residues. V lost 5 bases and J lost 5, with 10 bases in between. The CDR3 nucleotides are TGCAGTGCTGGCATGAACGATCAGCCCCAGCATTTT. Protein: CSAGMNDQPQHF.

The table lists this clonotype with many counts. The V gene is TRBV19, the J gene TRBJ1-5, with unresolved D. Looked up from germline, CDR1 is LNHDA and CDR2 is SQIVND (reference sequence). Trimming removed 6 bases at V and 3 bases at J, with 18 bases between. There are 16 residues in the CDR3. The CDR3 DNA is TGTGCCAGTAGCTTCGGTCCGGCGACGTCCAATCAGCCCCAGCATTTT. Translated, it gives CASSFGPATSNQPQHF.

This clonotype was found many times. The chain is built from TRBV15 and TRBJ1-4, with D perhaps matching TRBD1 (5 bases). Trimming stripped 1 base from V and 10 bases from J, with 10 bases between. CDR1 is LNHNV and CDR2 is YYDKDF in the germline V gene (reference sequence). The CDR3 is 13 amino acids. Here the CDR3 reads CATSRGAQGKLFF. In DNA, the CDR3 is TGTGCCACCAGCAGAGGGGCCCAGGGAAAACTGTTTTTT.

Only a few counts were recorded for this clonotype. V gene TRBV10-2 combines with J gene TRBJ1-4, with 8 bases fitting TRBD1. The trim removed 2 bases at V and 1 base at J, leaving 6 bases unmatched. Germline CDR1 reads WSHSY; CDR2 reads SAAADI. The CDR3 is 17 residues long. The CDR3 coding sequence is TGCGCCAGCAGTGAGAATCAGGGGGCTGGAACTAATGAAAAACTGTTTTTT. Amino acid sequence: CASSENQGAGTNEKLFF.

This clonotype was found a few times. The V and J genes are TRBV7-9 and TRBJ2-5; 7 bases agree with TRBD2. Germline loops: CDR1 SEHNR, CDR2 FQNEAQ (reference sequence). The CDR3 consists of 16 residues. The V gene end was trimmed by 2 bases and the J gene end by 1 base; junction bases not matched to a gene: 7. CDR3 nucleotides: TGTGCCAGCAGCTTAAGGGCGGGGGAGCTCCAAGAGACCCAGTACTTC. The encoded protein is CASSLRAGELQETQYF.

The chain couples TRBV29-1 to TRBJ2-7; 9 bases agree with TRBD2. Trimming removed 5 bases from V and 12 bases from J; junction bases left unmatched: 5. The CDR3 contains 10 residues. The V gene's germline CDR1 is SQVTM and CDR2 ANQGSEA. The DNA of the CDR3 is TGCAGCGTTAGCGGGGGGCGGGTGTACTTC. Its translation is CSVSGGRVYF.

This clonotype has only a few counts. The V call is TRBV15, the J call TRBJ1-5, with D possibly being TRBD1 (5 bases). CDR1 and CDR2 (germline): LNHNV, YYDKDF (reference sequence). V was shortened by 4 bases and J by 6 bases, with 13 bases between the two germline ends. The CDR3 consists of 14 residues. CDR3 in amino acids: CATSKVEGVQPQHF. In DNA, the CDR3 is TGTGCCACCAGCAAGGTCGAAGGGGTTCAGCCCCAGCATTTT. Together with reference TRBV15 and TRBJ1-5, the CDR3 gives the full variable domain: DAMVIQNPRYQVTQFGKPVTLSCSQTLNHNVMYWYQQKSSQAPKLLFHYYDKDFNNEADTPDNFQSRRPNTSFCFLDIRSPGLGDTAMYLCATSKVEGVQPQHFGDGTRLSIL.

This chain connects TRBV29-1 to TRBJ1-2; 11 bases agree with TRBD1. The CDR3 totals 14 residues. Germline CDR1 and CDR2: SQVTM and ANQGSEA. Trimming removed 5 bases from V and 2 bases from J; junction bases left unmatched: 4. CDR3 amino acids: CSVPGTGGNYGYTF. CDR3 nucleotide sequence: TGCAGCGTTCCTGGGACAGGGGGGAACTATGGCTACACCTTC.

This clonotype has more than one count but fewer than ten. The chain joins TRBV2 to TRBJ1-1; 10 nucleotides line up with TRBD1. This CDR3 spans 16 amino acids. Germline-derived CDR1 and CDR2 are SNHLY and FYNNEI. V was clipped by 6 bases and J by 0 bases; unmatched bases: 7. The CDR3, as DNA: TGTGCCAGCAGGTGGGACAGGGGACTTATGAACACTGAAGCTTTCTTT. This encodes CASRWDRGLMNTEAFF.

The J gene is TRBJ2-6, the V gene TRBV29-1; D unresolved. The V end lost 4 bases, the J end lost 0 bases, and 7 bases lay between the germline ends. This CDR3 contains 14 residues. Germline CDR1 reads SQVTM; CDR2 reads ANQGSEA. CDR3 coding DNA: TGCAGCGTTGCATCGACCTCTGGGGCCAACGTCCTGACTTTC. It is translated as CSVASTSGANVLTF.

The rearrangement uses TRBV12-3 or TRBV12-4 and TRBJ2-2; D remains unclear. The CDR3 is 15 residues long. V gave up 4 bases and J gave up 4 bases, with 13 bases separating them. The CDR3 is CASSYYNVGTGELFF. For the CDR3, the DNA is TGTGCCAGCAGTTACTACAATGTGGGCACCGGGGAGCTGTTTTTT.

This chain joins TRBV6-5 and TRBJ2-7; 10 bases fit TRBD1. The CDR3 extends over 16 amino acids. Germline V gives CDR1 MNHEY, CDR2 SVGAGI. With V trimmed by 0 bases and J by 4 bases, 6 bases remained unmatched. The CDR3 nucleotides are TGTGCCAGCAGTTACTCGGCCGACAGGGGGCTTTACGAGCAGTACTTC. It codes for CASSYSADRGLYEQYF.

This clonotype occurred a few times. The chain couples TRBV19 to TRBJ2-7, with 9 nucleotides matching TRBD2. Germline-derived CDR1 and CDR2 are LNHDA and SQIVND (reference sequence). The CDR3 sequence is 15 residues long. V shed 5 bases and J 0 bases; nucleotides not matched to a gene: 5. The CDR3 sequence is CASSQKREASYEQYF. The DNA for the CDR3 is TGTGCCAGTAGTCAAAAGCGGGAGGCCTCCTACGAGCAGTACTTC.

Of note for this clonotype: The CDR3 carries no conserved terminal phenylalanine or tryptophan, so it likely arises from a read error. It is unclear where the CDR3 begins or ends on the DNA, so no DNA is shown, and the CDR3 is as TCRdb lists it. The CDR3 here is CATSESPHTL. This chain links TRBV24-1 with TRBJ1-4. Ends included, the CDR3 has 10 residues. Germline CDR1 and CDR2: KGHDR and SFDVKD.

This clonotype was picked up many times. V is TRBV7-9 and J is TRBJ2-7, with D perhaps TRBD2 (6 bases). Trimming took off 5 bases at V and 5 bases at J, with 13 bases between the two ends. Per germline, CDR1 SEHNR and CDR2 FQNEAQ (reference sequence). The CDR3 has 13 residues. CDR3 amino acids: CASSPSGRNEQYF. The CDR3 region has the DNA TGTGCCAGCAGCCCCTCGGGGAGGAACGAGCAGTACTTC. Looking up the rest from reference TRBV7-9 and TRBJ2-7 gives the full variable domain: DTGVSQNPRHKITKRGQNVTFRCDPISEHNRLYWYRQTLGQGPEFLTYFQNEAQLEKSRLLSDRFSAERPKGSFSTLEIQRTEQGDSAMYLCASSPSGRNEQYFGPGTRLTVT.

The chain uses TRBV20-1 and TRBJ1-5; D gene ambiguous. V was shortened by 1 base and J by 4 bases, with 8 bases between the two germline ends. The CDR3 runs to 13 residues. Germline CDR1 is DFQATT and CDR2 is SNEGSKA (reference sequence). The DNA for the CDR3 is TGCAGTGCTAGAGTTGACGGGAATCAGCCCCAGCATTTT. Residues: CSARVDGNQPQHF.

The chain joins TRBV20-1 to TRBJ2-7; TRBD1 might be the D (5 bases). CDR1 DFQATT and CDR2 SNEGSKA come from the germline V gene (reference sequence). Between the trimmed V and J ends, which lost 4 bases and 5 bases, there was a span of 12 bases. This CDR3 has 12 residues. CDR3 sequence reads: CSATGLGNEQYF. The DNA of the CDR3 is TGCAGTGCTACAGGGTTGGGAAACGAGCAGTACTTC.

Only a few counts were recorded for this clonotype. The CDR3 sequence: CASSFSGTETEAFF. CDR3 nucleotide sequence: TGTGCCAGCAGCTTTTCGGGGACAGAGACTGAAGCTTTCTTT. The J gene is TRBJ1-1, the V gene TRBV7-9; 7 bases line up with TRBD1. The CDR3 length is 14 residues. The germline V gene encodes CDR1 SEHNR and CDR2 FQNEAQ (reference sequence). The ends lost 3 bases at V and 5 bases at J; junction bases unmatched: 6.

V is TRBV5-1 and J is TRBJ1-6, with a possible D match to TRBD1 (5 bases). This CDR3 region has 14 residues. Per germline, CDR1 SGHRS and CDR2 YFSETQ. The V end lost 4 bases, the J end lost 10 bases, and 15 bases lay between the germline ends. For the CDR3, the DNA is TGCGCCAGCAGCGGCCGGACATCACCCTCACCCCTCCACTTT. It translates to CASSGRTSPSPLHF. Supplemented by reference TRBV5-1 and TRBJ1-6, the full variable domain reads KAGVTQTPRYLIKTRGQQVTLSCSPISGHRSVSWYQQTPGQGLQFLFEYFSETQRNKGNFPGRFSGRQFSNSRSEMNVSTLELGDSALYLCASSGRTSPSPLHFGNGTRLTVT.

The chain links TRBV30 to TRBJ1-1; 8 nucleotides line up with TRBD1. The germline V gene has CDR1 GTSNPN and CDR2 SVGIG (reference sequence). The junction had 1 base not matched to a gene; V was cut back by 0 bases and J by 4 bases. The CDR3 totals 13 residues. The CDR3 is CAWSVTGATEAFF. The CDR3, as DNA: TGTGCCTGGAGTGTGACAGGGGCCACTGAAGCTTTCTTT.